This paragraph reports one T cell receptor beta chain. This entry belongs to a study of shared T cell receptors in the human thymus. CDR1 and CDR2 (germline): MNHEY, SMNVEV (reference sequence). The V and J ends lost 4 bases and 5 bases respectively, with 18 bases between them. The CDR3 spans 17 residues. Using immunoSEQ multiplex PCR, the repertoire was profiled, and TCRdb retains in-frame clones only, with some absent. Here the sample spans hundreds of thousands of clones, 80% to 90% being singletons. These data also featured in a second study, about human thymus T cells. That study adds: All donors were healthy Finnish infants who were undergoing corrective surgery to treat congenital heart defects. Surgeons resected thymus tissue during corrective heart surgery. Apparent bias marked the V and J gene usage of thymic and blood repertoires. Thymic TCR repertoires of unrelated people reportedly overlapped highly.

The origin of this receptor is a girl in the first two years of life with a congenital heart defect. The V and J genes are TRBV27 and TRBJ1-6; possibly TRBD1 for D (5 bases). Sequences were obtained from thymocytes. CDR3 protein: CASSYGGGLGHNSPLHF. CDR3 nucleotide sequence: TGTGCCAGCAGTTATGGGGGGGGTCTGGGGCATAATTCACCCCTCCACTTT.